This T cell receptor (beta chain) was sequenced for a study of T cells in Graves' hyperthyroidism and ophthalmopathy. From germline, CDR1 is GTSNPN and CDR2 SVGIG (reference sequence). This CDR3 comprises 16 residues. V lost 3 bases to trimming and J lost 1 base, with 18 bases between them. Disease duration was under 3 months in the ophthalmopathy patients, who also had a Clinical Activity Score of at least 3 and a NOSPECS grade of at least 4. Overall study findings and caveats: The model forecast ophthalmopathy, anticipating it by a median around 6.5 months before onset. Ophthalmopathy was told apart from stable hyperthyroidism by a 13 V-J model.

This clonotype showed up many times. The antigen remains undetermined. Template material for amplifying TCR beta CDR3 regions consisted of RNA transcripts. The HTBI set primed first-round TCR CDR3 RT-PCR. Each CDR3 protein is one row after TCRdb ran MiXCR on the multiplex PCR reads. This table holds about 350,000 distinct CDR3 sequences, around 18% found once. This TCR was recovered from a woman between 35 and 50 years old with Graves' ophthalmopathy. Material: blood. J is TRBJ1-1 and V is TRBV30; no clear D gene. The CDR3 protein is CAWSATAGRENTEAFF. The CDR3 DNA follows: TGTGCCTGGAGCGCAACCGCAGGCCGAGAGAACACTGAAGCTTTCTTT.